These 24 T cell receptor beta chains originate from one sample sequenced in a study of human T cells and chemical hapten exposure. Time point of the sample: healthy volunteer bleed at 2 weeks. Unfractionated whole blood was the source of the extracted total RNA. TCRdb independently ran MiXCR on the RACE reads; one entry per CDR3 protein. The profile shows approximately 45,000 distinct CDR3 sequences, 3.5% to 4.5% of them singletons. The sample taken for sequencing was whole blood. These TCRs come from a female donor in good health. Some clones in this sample may be carry-over from other donors' samples.

This clonotype showed up many times. The chain links TRBV7-3 to TRBJ2-3, with 7 bases identical to TRBD1. This CDR3 has 15 amino acids. Trimming at V came to 0 bases and at J to 2 bases, leaving 2 bases not matched to a gene. The germline CDR1 and CDR2 sequences are SGHTA and FQGTGA. For the CDR3, the DNA is TGTGCCAGCAGCTTAACGGGGACAGACACAGATACGCAGTATTTT. Translated, it gives CASSLTGTDTDTQYF.

This clonotype was recorded many times. The J gene is TRBJ2-3, the V gene TRBV29-1; TRBD1 is a possible D gene (6 bases). V lost 4 bases and J 1 base, leaving 6 bases between the germline ends. Germline V gene sequence: CDR1 SQVTM, CDR2 ANQGSEA. The CDR3 covers 12 residues. In DNA, the CDR3 is TGCAGCGTTGGGACAGGCACAGATACGCAGTATTTT. Residues: CSVGTGTDTQYF.

The chain has TRBV5-1 and TRBJ1-1; D is undetermined. Germline lookup yields CDR1 SGHRS and CDR2 YFSETQ. Trimming took off 0 bases at V and 0 bases at J, with 9 bases between the two ends. The CDR3 has 15 residues. CDR3 in amino acids: CASSLESGLNTEAFF. The CDR3 coding sequence is TGCGCCAGCAGCTTGGAAAGCGGTTTGAACACTGAAGCTTTCTTT.

The chain recombines TRBV7-2 with TRBJ2-7, with 9 bases lining up with TRBD1. Trimming took 5 bases from V and 5 from J; bases not matched to a gene: 10. Germline CDR1 and CDR2: SGHTA and FQGNSA. The CDR3 runs 15 residues. CDR3 DNA: TGTGCCAGCAGCCCGCCTGCCGGGACAGGGAACGAGCAGTACTTC. This translates into CASSPPAGTGNEQYF.

There are a few counts of this clonotype. The chain carries TRBV7-2 and TRBJ2-3, with D possibly being TRBD1 (5 bases). Germline loops: CDR1 SGHTA, CDR2 FQGNSA. Between the trimmed V and J ends, which lost 7 bases and 1 base, there was a span of 15 bases. The CDR3 has 15 amino acids. The CDR3 region has the DNA TGTGCCAGCACCGTAGTAGAGACAGGCACAGATACGCAGTATTTT. It specifies CASTVVETGTDTQYF. Full variable domain (missing parts from reference TRBV7-2 and TRBJ2-3): GAGVSQSPSNKVTEKGKDVELRCDPISGHTALYWYRQSLGQGLEFLIYFQGNSAPDKSGLPSDRFSAERTGGSVSTLTIQRTQQEDSAVYLCASTVVETGTDTQYFGPGTRLTVL.

This clonotype appeared a few times. The CDR3 loop reads CASSLVGGPQETQYF. CDR3 bases: TGCGCCAGCAGCTTGGTCGGAGGCCCCCAAGAGACCCAGTACTTC. The J gene is TRBJ2-5, the V gene TRBV5-1; D is possibly TRBD2 (5 bases). The length of the CDR3 is 15 residues. Germline V gives CDR1 SGHRS, CDR2 YFSETQ. V was pared by 0 bases and J by 1 base, with 10 bases between.

This clonotype was counted at least ten times. The V call is TRBV12-3 or TRBV12-4, the J call TRBJ1-3; the D gene is possibly TRBD1 (5 bases). The V gene lost 4 bases and the J gene lost 0 bases, with 10 bases spanning the gap. This CDR3 has 15 amino acids. The CDR3 DNA sequence: TGTGCCAGCAGTTGGGACGTCCCCTCTGGAAACACCATATATTTT. Protein: CASSWDVPSGNTIYF.

Comments on this clonotype: This may stem from a read error, because a much larger clone lies one nucleotide away. The chain carries TRBV20-1 and TRBJ1-5, with 9 bases aligning to TRBD1. Germline CDR1 and CDR2: DFQATT and SNEGSKA (reference sequence). The CDR3 contains 14 residues. CDR3 DNA sequence: TGCAGTGCCGGGAGAACAGGGGGCAATCAGCCCCAGAATTTT. Translated: CSAGRTGGNQPQNF.

There are many counts of this clonotype. The rearrangement links TRBV11-2 to TRBJ1-1; 7 bases map to TRBD1. Looked up from germline, CDR1 is SGHAT and CDR2 is FQNNGV. V lost 5 bases and J lost 5; bases outside the gene matches: 14. This CDR3 is 16 amino acids long. Here the CDR3 DNA reads TGTGCCAGCAGCATATTGAGGGGGCGCGGAAGAACTGAAGCTTTCTTT. It specifies CASSILRGRGRTEAFF.

This chain uses TRBV2 with TRBJ2-1; unclear D gene. Germline V lookup: CDR1 SNHLY, CDR2 FYNNEI. Trimming shortened V by 7 bases and J by 13 bases, and 17 bases separated the two germline ends. The CDR3 is made up of 12 amino acids. Here the CDR3 DNA reads TGTGCCAGCACACGTAGTCGGGCCTTACAGTTCTTC. It codes for CASTRSRALQFF.

This clonotype was seen at least ten times. This chain joins TRBV2 and TRBJ2-7; no clear D. The CDR3 loop spans 12 amino acids. The V gene's germline CDR1 is SNHLY and CDR2 FYNNEI. V was shortened by 4 bases and J by 3 bases, with 7 bases between the two germline ends. CDR3 sequence (DNA): TGTGCCAGCAGTGCGGGCTTCTACGAGCAGTACTTC. It encodes CASSAGFYEQYF.

In its sample, this clonotype was seen many times. The chain is built from TRBV28 and TRBJ1-5, with 8 positions matching TRBD1. Germline V CDR1 and CDR2: MDHEN, SYDVKM. Trimming cost V 6 bases and J 5 bases; bases outside gene matches: 9. The CDR3 is made up of 15 amino acids. The CDR3: CASSRVLTGDQPQHF. CDR3 in DNA: TGTGCCAGCAGCCGGGTTTTGACAGGGGATCAGCCCCAGCATTTT. Combining the CDR3 with reference TRBV28 and TRBJ1-5 gives the whole variable domain DVKVTQSSRYLVKRTGEKVFLECVQDMDHENMFWYRQDPGLGLRLIYFSYDVKMKEKGDIPEGYSVSREKKERFSLILESASTNQTSMYLCASSRVLTGDQPQHFGDGTRLSIL.

The chain uses TRBV6-2 or TRBV6-3 and TRBJ1-1, with a possible D match to TRBD1 (6 bases). Germline V lookup: CDR1 MNHEY, CDR2 SVGEGT. Deletions cut 7 bases from V and 5 bases from J, with 23 bases between. This CDR3 spans 16 amino acids. CDR3 protein: CASTPSFGGRWTEAFF. CDR3 nucleotides: TGTGCCAGCACCCCTAGTTTTGGGGGGCGGTGGACTGAAGCTTTCTTT.

In its sample, this clonotype was seen a few times. The V call is TRBV9, the J call TRBJ1-2; D gene ambiguous. Trimming cost V 3 bases and J 8 bases, with 23 bases left between them. Germline V lookup: CDR1 SGDLS, CDR2 YYNGEE. The CDR3 length is 16 residues. CDR3 loop: CASSAQTDGPSTGYTF. CDR3 coding DNA: TGTGCCAGCAGCGCCCAGACCGACGGACCCTCGACCGGCTACACCTTC.

This clonotype appeared many times. This rearrangement joins TRBV6-5 to TRBJ1-5; D call uncertain. This CDR3 has 14 residues. Looked up from germline, CDR1 is MNHEY and CDR2 is SVGAGI. V was shortened by 6 bases and J by 6 bases, with 15 bases between the two germline ends. CDR3 loop: CASRSSGARQPQHF. CDR3 sequence (DNA): TGTGCCAGCAGATCTTCCGGAGCGCGTCAGCCCCAGCATTTT.

This clonotype was counted a few times. In nucleotides, the CDR3 is TGTGCCAGCAGTTACCCGACAGGCGGCTACACCTTC. The encoded protein is CASSYPTGGYTF. The rearrangement uses TRBV6-2 or TRBV6-3 and TRBJ1-2; D may be TRBD1 (6 bases). Trimming stripped 2 bases from V and 8 bases from J, with 9 bases between. Looked up from germline, CDR1 is MNHEY and CDR2 is SVGEGT. The CDR3 runs 12 residues.

This clonotype was recorded at least ten times. V and J are TRBV13 and TRBJ2-7; 10 nucleotides match TRBD1. Losses at the gene ends were 7 bases for V and 1 base for J; bases not matched to a gene: 4. The germline V gene encodes CDR1 PRHDT and CDR2 FYEKMQ (reference sequence). CDR3 length: 14 residues. CDR3: CASKGQGTSYEQYF. As DNA, the CDR3 is TGTGCCAGCAAGGGACAGGGGACTTCCTACGAGCAGTACTTC.

This clonotype was detected many times. V is TRBV4-2 and J is TRBJ1-1, with a possible D match to TRBD1 (6 bases). The CDR3 has 22 amino acids. Trimming took off 3 bases at V and 1 base at J, with 33 bases between the two ends. The germline gives CDR1 LGHNA, CDR2 YNFKEQ. The CDR3 DNA sequence: TGTGCCAGCAGCCACCCGATATGGGGGCGCCCGTTTAGAGAAGAAACGAACACTGAAGCTTTCTTT. This gives the protein CASSHPIWGRPFREETNTEAFF.

In this sample, this clonotype turned up many times. The chain uses TRBV5-5 and TRBJ1-1, with D possibly TRBD1 on 6 matching bases. The V end was cut by 0 bases, the J end by 11 bases, with 20 bases between. The CDR3 is made up of 15 amino acids. Germline CDR1 and CDR2: SGHKS and YYEKEE (reference sequence). The chain's CDR3 is CASSLALGGSGRAFF. The CDR3 nucleotides are TGTGCCAGCAGCTTGGCCCTTGGGGGCAGCGGTCGCGCTTTCTTT.

This clonotype was picked up many times. This chain connects TRBV18 to TRBJ1-2; D perhaps matches TRBD1 (6 bases). This CDR3 has 16 residues. Trimming removed 2 bases from V and 6 bases from J, with 19 bases in between. Germline V gene lookup returns CDR1 KGHSH and CDR2 LQKENI. The CDR3 here is CASSPGFRGRRNGYTF. For the CDR3, the DNA is TGTGCCAGCTCACCAGGCTTTCGGGGGCGCCGGAATGGCTACACCTTC.

This clonotype was seen at least ten times. This chain connects TRBV6-6 to TRBJ1-1; D is unresolved. This CDR3 region has 13 residues. Between the trimmed V and J ends, which lost 0 bases and 1 base, there was a span of 3 bases. Germline V lookup: CDR1 MNHNY, CDR2 SVGAGI (reference sequence). CDR3 sequence: CASSYSRNTEAFF. As DNA, the CDR3 is TGTGCCAGCAGTTACTCACGGAACACTGAAGCTTTCTTT.

The J gene is TRBJ2-3, the V gene TRBV9; TRBD2 matches at 10 bases. Germline CDR1 reads SGDLS; CDR2 reads YYNGEE. Losses at the gene ends were 2 bases for V and 0 bases for J; bases not matched to a gene: 6. The CDR3 covers 17 residues. This CDR3 reads CASSVLAGEPSTDTQYF. The CDR3 bases are TGTGCCAGCAGCGTGCTAGCGGGGGAACCAAGCACAGATACGCAGTATTTT.

The chain couples TRBV19 to TRBJ1-6; 8 bases agree with TRBD1. The CDR3 length is 15 residues. The germline V gene encodes CDR1 LNHDA and CDR2 SQIVND (reference sequence). The ends lost 9 bases at V and 7 bases at J; junction bases unmatched: 11. CDR3: CASAGTGQGNSPLHF. The CDR3 coding sequence is TGTGCCAGCGCCGGGACCGGACAGGGAAATTCACCCCTCCACTTT. The full variable domain, completed using reference TRBV19 and TRBJ1-6, is DGGITQSPKYLFRKEGQNVTLSCEQNLNHDAMYWYRQDPGQGLRLIYYSQIVNDFQKGDIAEGYSVSREKKESFPLTVTSAQKNPTAFYLCASAGTGQGNSPLHFGNGTRLTVT.

The table lists this clonotype with a few counts. This chain uses TRBV6-6 with TRBJ1-3; D unresolved. In germline, CDR1 is MNHNY, CDR2 SVGAGI (reference sequence). The CDR3 length is 13 residues. The V end was cut by 0 bases, the J end by 8 bases, with 8 bases between. The CDR3 DNA is TGTGCCAGCAGTTACTCGACGCGGGACACCATATATTTT. Its protein product is CASSYSTRDTIYF.